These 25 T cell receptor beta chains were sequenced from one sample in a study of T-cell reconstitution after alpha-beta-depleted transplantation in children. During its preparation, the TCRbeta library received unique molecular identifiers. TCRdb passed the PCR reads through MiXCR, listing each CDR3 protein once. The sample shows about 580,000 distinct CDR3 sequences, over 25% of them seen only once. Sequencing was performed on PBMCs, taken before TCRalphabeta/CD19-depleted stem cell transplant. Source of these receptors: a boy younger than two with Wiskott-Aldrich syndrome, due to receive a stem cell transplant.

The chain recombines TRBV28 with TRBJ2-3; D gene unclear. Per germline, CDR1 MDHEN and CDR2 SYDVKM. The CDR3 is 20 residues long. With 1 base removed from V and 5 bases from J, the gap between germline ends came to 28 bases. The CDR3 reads CASSLSRAMISDPRKDTQYF. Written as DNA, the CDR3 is TGTGCCAGCAGTTTATCTCGGGCTATGATTTCGGATCCAAGGAAAGATACGCAGTATTTT.

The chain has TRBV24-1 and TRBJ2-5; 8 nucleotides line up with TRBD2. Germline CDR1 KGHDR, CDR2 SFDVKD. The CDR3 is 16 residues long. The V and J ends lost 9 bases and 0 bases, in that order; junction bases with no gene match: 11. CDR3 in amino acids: CATSGERGTHQETQYF. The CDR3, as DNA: TGTGCCACCTCCGGTGAGCGGGGGACCCACCAAGAGACCCAGTACTTC.

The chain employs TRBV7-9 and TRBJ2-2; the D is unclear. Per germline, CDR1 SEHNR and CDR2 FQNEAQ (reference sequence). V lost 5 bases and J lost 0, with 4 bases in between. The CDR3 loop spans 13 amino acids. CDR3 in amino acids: CASSTANTGELFF. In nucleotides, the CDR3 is TGTGCCAGCAGCACCGCGAACACCGGGGAGCTGTTTTTT.

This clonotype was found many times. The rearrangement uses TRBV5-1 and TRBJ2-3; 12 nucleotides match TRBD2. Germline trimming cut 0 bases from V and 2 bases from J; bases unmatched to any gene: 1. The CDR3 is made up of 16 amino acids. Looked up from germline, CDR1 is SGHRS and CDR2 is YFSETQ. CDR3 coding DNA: TGCGCCAGCAGCTTGGGACTAGCGGGAGACACAGATACGCAGTATTTT. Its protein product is CASSLGLAGDTDTQYF. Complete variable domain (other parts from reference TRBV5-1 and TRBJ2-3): KAGVTQTPRYLIKTRGQQVTLSCSPISGHRSVSWYQQTPGQGLQFLFEYFSETQRNKGNFPGRFSGRQFSNSRSEMNVSTLELGDSALYLCASSLGLAGDTDTQYFGPGTRLTVL.

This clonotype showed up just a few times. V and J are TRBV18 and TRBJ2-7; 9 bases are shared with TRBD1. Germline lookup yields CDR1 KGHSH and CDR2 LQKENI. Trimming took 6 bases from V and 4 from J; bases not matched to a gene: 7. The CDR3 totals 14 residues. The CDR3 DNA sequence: TGTGCCAGCTCTCGGACAGGGGCCCCTTACGAGCAGTACTTC. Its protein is CASSRTGAPYEQYF.

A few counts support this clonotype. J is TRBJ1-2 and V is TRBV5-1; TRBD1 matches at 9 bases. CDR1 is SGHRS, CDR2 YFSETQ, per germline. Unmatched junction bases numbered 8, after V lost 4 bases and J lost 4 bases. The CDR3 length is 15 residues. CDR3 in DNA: TGCGCCAGCAGCCAGGACAGGGGAAGGTTCTATGGCTACACCTTC. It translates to CASSQDRGRFYGYTF.

CDR3 coding DNA: TGTGCCAGCAGCCGGGGCTACGGGGAAGAGACCCAGTACTTC. Protein: CASSRGYGEETQYF. This sequence joins TRBV3-1 and TRBJ2-5, with D perhaps matching TRBD1 or TRBD2 (5 bases each). In germline, CDR1 is LGHDT, CDR2 YNNKEL (reference sequence). CDR3 length: 14 amino acids. The germline V and J ends were trimmed by 4 bases and 3 bases, with 12 bases remaining between them.

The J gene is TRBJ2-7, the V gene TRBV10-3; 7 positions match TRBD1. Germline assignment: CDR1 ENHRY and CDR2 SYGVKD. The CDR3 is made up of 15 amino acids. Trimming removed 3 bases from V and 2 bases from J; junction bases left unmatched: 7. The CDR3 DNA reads TGTGCCATCAGTGAAGGGCAAACAGGGGCCTACGAGCAGTACTTC. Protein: CAISEGQTGAYEQYF.

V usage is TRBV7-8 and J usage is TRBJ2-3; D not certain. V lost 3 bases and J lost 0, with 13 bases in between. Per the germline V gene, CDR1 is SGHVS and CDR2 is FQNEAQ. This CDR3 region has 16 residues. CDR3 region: CASSLRQKVSTDTQYF. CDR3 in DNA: TGTGCCAGCAGCTTGCGTCAGAAGGTTAGCACAGATACGCAGTATTTT. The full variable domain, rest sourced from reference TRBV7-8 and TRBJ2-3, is GAGVSQSPRYKVAKRGQDVALRCDPISGHVSLFWYQQALGQGPEFLTYFQNEAQLDKSGLPSDRFFAERPEGSVSTLKIQRTQQEDSAVYLCASSLRQKVSTDTQYFGPGTRLTVL.

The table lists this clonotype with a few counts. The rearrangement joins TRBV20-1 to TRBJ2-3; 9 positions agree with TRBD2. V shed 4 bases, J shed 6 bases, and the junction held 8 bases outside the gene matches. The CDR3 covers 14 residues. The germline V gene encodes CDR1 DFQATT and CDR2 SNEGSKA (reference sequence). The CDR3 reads CSATHSGSSDTQYF. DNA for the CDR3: TGCAGTGCTACACATAGCGGGAGTAGTGATACGCAGTATTTT.

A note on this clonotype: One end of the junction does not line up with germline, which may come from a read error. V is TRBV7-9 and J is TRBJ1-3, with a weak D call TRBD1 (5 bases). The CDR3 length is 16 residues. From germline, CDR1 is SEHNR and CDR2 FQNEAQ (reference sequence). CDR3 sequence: CASSGGYSSSGNTIYF. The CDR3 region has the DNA TGTGCCAGCAGCGGGGGGTATTCTAGCTCTGGCAACACCATATATTTT.

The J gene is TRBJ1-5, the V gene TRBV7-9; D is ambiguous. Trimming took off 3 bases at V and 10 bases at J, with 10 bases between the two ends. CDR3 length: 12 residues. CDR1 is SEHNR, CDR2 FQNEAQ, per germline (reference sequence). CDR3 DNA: TGTGCCAGCAGCTTCGGAATGGGACCCCAGCATTTT. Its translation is CASSFGMGPQHF.

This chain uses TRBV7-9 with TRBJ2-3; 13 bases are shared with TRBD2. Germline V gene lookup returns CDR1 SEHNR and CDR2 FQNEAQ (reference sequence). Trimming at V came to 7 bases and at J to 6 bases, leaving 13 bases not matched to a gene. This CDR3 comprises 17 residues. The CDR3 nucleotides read TGTGCCAGCACCTCGGTTCGACTAGCGGGAGGAGTGGATACGCAGTATTTT. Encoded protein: CASTSVRLAGGVDTQYF.

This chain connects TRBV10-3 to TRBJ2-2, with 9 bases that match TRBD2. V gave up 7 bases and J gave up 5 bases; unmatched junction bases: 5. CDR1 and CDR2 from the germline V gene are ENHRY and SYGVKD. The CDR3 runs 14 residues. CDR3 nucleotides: TGTGCCATCAACGTAGCGGGAGATACCGGGGAGCTGTTTTTT. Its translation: CAINVAGDTGELFF.

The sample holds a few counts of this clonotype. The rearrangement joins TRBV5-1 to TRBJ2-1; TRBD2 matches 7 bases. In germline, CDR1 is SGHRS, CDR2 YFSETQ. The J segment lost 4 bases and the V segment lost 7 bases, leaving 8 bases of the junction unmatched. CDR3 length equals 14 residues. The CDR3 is CASRSGTLYNEQFF. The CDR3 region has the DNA TGCGCCAGCCGGAGCGGGACTTTATACAATGAGCAGTTCTTC.

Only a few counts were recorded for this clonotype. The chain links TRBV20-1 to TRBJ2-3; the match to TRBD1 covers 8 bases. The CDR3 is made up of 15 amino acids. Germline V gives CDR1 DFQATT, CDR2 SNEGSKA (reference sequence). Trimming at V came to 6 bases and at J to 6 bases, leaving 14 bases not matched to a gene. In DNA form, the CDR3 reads TGCAGTGCGTTGGACAGGGCAAGTCCCTGGGATACGCAGTATTTT. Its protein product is CSALDRASPWDTQYF.

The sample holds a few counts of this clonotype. CDR3 coding DNA: TGCAGTGCTAGAAGGGGAGCTTTCTACAATGAGCAGTTCTTC. This gives the protein CSARRGAFYNEQFF. V usage is TRBV20-1 and J usage is TRBJ2-1; D assignment may be TRBD1 or TRBD2 (5 bases each). The CDR3 sequence is 14 residues long. Germline V lookup: CDR1 DFQATT, CDR2 SNEGSKA (reference sequence). The ends were cut back, 2 bases at V and 3 bases at J, with 11 bases in the middle.

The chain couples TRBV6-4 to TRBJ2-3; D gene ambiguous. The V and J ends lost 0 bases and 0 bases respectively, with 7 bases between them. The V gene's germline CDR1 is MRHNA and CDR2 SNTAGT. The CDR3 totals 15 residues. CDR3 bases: TGTGCCAGCAGTGACTCGAGTCTCAGCACAGATACGCAGTATTTT. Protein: CASSDSSLSTDTQYF.

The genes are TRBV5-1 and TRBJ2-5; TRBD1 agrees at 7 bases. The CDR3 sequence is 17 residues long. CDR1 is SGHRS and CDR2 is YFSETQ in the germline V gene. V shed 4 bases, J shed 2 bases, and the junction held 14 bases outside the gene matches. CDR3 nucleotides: TGCGCCAGCAGCCCCACAGGCACAGGGGCTATACAAGAGACCCAGTACTTC. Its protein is CASSPTGTGAIQETQYF. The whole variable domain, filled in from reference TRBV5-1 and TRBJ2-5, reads KAGVTQTPRYLIKTRGQQVTLSCSPISGHRSVSWYQQTPGQGLQFLFEYFSETQRNKGNFPGRFSGRQFSNSRSEMNVSTLELGDSALYLCASSPTGTGAIQETQYFGPGTRLLVL.

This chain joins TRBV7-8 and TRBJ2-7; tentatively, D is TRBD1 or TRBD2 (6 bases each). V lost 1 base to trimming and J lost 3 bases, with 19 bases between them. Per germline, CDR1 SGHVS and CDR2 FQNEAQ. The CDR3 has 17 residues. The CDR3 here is CASSLGRGANLIYEQYF. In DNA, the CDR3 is TGTGCCAGCAGCTTAGGTAGGGGGGCGAATCTAATCTACGAGCAGTACTTC.

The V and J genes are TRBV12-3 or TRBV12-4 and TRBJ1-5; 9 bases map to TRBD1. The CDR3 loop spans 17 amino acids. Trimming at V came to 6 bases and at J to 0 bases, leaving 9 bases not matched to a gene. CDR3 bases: TGTGCCAGCAGCCCTTTACAGGGGGCTAATAGCAATCAGCCCCAGCATTTT. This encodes CASSPLQGANSNQPQHF.

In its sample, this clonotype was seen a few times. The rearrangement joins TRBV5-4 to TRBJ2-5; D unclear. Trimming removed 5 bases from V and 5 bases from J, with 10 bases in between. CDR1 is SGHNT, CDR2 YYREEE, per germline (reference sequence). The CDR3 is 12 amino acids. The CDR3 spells CASSVGLETQYF. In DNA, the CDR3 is TGTGCCAGCAGTGTGGGGTTGGAGACCCAGTACTTC.

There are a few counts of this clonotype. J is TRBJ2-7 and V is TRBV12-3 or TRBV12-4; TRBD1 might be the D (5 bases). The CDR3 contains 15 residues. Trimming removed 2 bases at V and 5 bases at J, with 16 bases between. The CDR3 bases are TGTGCCAGCAGTTTATTCAGGGTCCAGACCCACGAGCAGTACTTC. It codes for CASSLFRVQTHEQYF.

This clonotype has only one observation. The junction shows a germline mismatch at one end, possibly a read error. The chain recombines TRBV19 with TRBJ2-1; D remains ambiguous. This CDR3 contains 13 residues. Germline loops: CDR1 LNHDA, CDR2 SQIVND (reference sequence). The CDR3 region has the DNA TGTGCCAGTAGTATGATTACCTACAATGAGCGGTTCTTC. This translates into CASSMITYNERFF.

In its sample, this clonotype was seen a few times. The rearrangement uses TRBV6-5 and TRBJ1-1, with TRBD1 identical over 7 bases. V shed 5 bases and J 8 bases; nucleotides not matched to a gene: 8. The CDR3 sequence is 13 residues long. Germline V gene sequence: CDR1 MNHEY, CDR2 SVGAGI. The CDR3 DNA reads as TGTGCCAGCAGTCCCCCCGGGACAGACGAAGCTTTCTTT. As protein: CASSPPGTDEAFF.